The rows below give T cell receptor beta chains drawn from one sample of a study of shared clonotypes between healthy human individuals. Clones were read by immunoSEQ multiplex PCR, and TCRdb kept only the in-frame ones, dropping some. The sample contains 200,000 to 250,000 clones, 50% to 80% of which appear only once. Sequencing input: memory CD4+ T cells sorted from blood. The receptors shown here come from a young man in good health. CDR3s include the opening cysteine and the closing phenylalanine or tryptophan. D genes are given only for firm matches. Not every row has a clone size; where given, it reads once, few, many or a size class.

>TRBJ2-5|-|TRBV2|-
CASGFEETQYF
TGTGCCAGCGGTTTTGAAGAGACCCAGTACTTC
>TRBJ2-2|-|TRBV5-1|once
CASSPGTPLTRGPAGELFF
TGCGCCAGCAGCCCCGGGACACCGCTTACCCGAGGGCCTGCCGGGGAGCTGTTTTTT
>TRBJ2-1|-|TRBV7-3|-
CASSQQLATSYNEQFF
TGTGCCAGCAGCCAGCAACTAGCTACCTCCTACAATGAGCAGTTCTTC
>TRBJ2-7|TRBD2|TRBV11-2|-
CASSLVVSLAGVAEQYF
TGTGCCAGCAGCTTAGTGGTATCACTAGCGGGAGTGGCCGAGCAGTACTTC
>TRBJ2-6|TRBD2|TRBV27|-
CASTHSGRASGGANVLTF
TGTGCCAGCACCCATAGCGGGAGGGCCTCGGGTGGGGCCAACGTCCTGACTTTC
>TRBJ2-6|-|TRBV11-2|few
CASSLVPSGANVLTF
TGTGCCAGCAGCTTAGTACCGTCTGGGGCCAACGTCCTGACTTTC
>TRBJ1-2|-|TRBV19|-
CASSPEGWTADYGYTF
TGTGCCAGTAGTCCGGAGGGCTGGACCGCCGACTATGGCTACACCTTC
>TRBJ1-1|-|TRBV15|-
CATSIQTETEAFF
TGTGCCACCAGCATTCAAACAGAAACTGAAGCTTTCTTT
>TRBJ2-5|-|TRBV27|few
CASSRFGAQQGTQYF
TGTGCCAGCAGCCGGTTTGGAGCTCAACAGGGAACCCAGTACTTC
>TRBJ2-3|TRBD2|TRBV7-7|-
CASSLGGGLSDTQYF
TGTGCTAGCAGCTTAGGCGGGGGGCTGTCAGATACGCAGTATTTT
>TRBJ1-1|-|TRBV9|-
CASSVGIGGGTEAFF
TGTGCCAGCAGCGTAGGAATTGGGGGAGGGACTGAAGCTTTCTTT
>TRBJ2-5|-|TRBV5-1|-
CASSLAGKETQYF
TGCGCCAGCAGCTTGGCAGGAAAAGAGACCCAGTACTTC
>TRBJ1-1|TRBD1|TRBV12-5|-
CASGHGQGAGVGTEAFF
TGTGCTAGTGGTCACGGACAGGGGGCTGGAGTTGGCACTGAAGCTTTCTTT
>TRBJ1-2|-|TRBV7-8|-
CASSLDQGSYGYTF
TGTGCCAGCAGCTTAGATCAGGGCTCCTATGGCTACACCTTC
>TRBJ1-1|TRBD1|TRBV5-8|few
CASSRNTGQGNTEAFF
TGTGCCAGCAGTCGAAATACGGGACAGGGAAACACTGAAGCTTTCTTT
>TRBJ1-1|-|TRBV30|-
CAWSVRETAEAFF
TGTGCCTGGAGTGTACGCGAAACAGCTGAAGCTTTCTTT
>TRBJ2-1|TRBD2|TRBV6-5|-
CASSFSSGSSYNEQFF
TGTGCCAGCAGTTTCTCTAGCGGGAGCTCCTACAATGAGCAGTTCTTC
>TRBJ2-2|-|TRBV2|-
CASHGGTPNTGELFF
TGTGCCAGCCACGGCGGGACACCGAACACCGGGGAGCTGTTTTTT
>TRBJ2-3|-|TRBV4-3|once
CASSQGSGLTDTQYF
TGCGCCAGCAGCCAAGGCTCGGGCCTCACAGATACGCAGTATTTT
>TRBJ2-5|TRBD1|TRBV9|-
CARNATGTEYQETQYF
TGTGCCAGAAATGCAACCGGGACAGAGTACCAAGAGACCCAGTACTTC
>TRBJ2-2|TRBD1|TRBV5-1|-
CASSLAWDRGHRELFF
TGCGCCAGCAGCTTGGCCTGGGACAGGGGACATCGGGAGCTGTTTTTT
>TRBJ2-2|TRBD1|TRBV4-3|-
CASSRGQGSGELFF
TGCGCCAGCAGCCGCGGACAGGGGTCCGGGGAGCTGTTTTTT
>TRBJ1-2|-|TRBV27|-
CASGLNRFYGYTF
TGTGCCAGCGGCCTAAACCGTTTTTATGGCTACACCTTC
>TRBJ2-7|TRBD2|TRBV10-2|-
CASRGTGTSGSRREQYF
TGCGCCAGCAGGGGCACCGGGACTAGCGGGAGCAGACGCGAGCAGTACTTC
>TRBJ1-1|-|TRBV5-4|-
CASSLARGGNTEAFF
TGTGCCAGCAGCTTGGCTCGGGGCGGGAACACTGAAGCTTTCTTT
>TRBJ2-1|-|TRBV19|-
CASSTPPLSGSSYNEQFF
TGTGCCAGTAGTACCCCTCCCCTTAGCGGCAGCTCCTACAATGAGCAGTTCTTC
>TRBJ2-3|-|TRBV11-2|-
CASSLRGASITDTQYF
TGTGCCAGCAGCTTACGGGGGGCCTCAATCACAGATACGCAGTATTTT
>TRBJ1-2|TRBD1|TRBV19|-
CASTQGTGGLYGYTF
TGTGCCAGTACCCAAGGGACAGGGGGCCTCTATGGCTACACCTTC
>TRBJ2-3|-|TRBV9|-
CASSVGLGDQADTQYF
TGTGCCAGCAGCGTAGGACTAGGGGATCAAGCGGATACGCAGTATTTT
>TRBJ2-1|-|TRBV2|-
CASSGDYRSYNEQFF
TGTGCCAGCAGTGGAGACTACCGCTCCTACAATGAGCAGTTCTTC
>TRBJ1-4|-|TRBV7-2|-
CASSPRDGTNEKLFF
TGTGCCAGCAGCCCCCGGGACGGAACGAATGAAAAACTGTTTTTT
>TRBJ2-3|-|TRBV2|-
CASSEERSTDTQYF
TGTGCCAGCAGTGAGGAGCGTAGCACAGATACGCAGTATTTT
>TRBJ2-3|-|TRBV4-3|-
CASSPMRTDTQYF
TGCGCCAGCAGCCCTATGAGGACAGATACGCAGTATTTT
>TRBJ1-2|-|TRBV27|few
CASSTQPSYGYTF
TGTGCCAGCAGTACACAGCCCAGCTATGGCTACACCTTC
>TRBJ2-1|TRBD2|TRBV7-6|-
CASTSGGPGTNEQFF
TGTGCCAGCACGTCGGGAGGGCCGGGGACCAATGAGCAGTTCTTC
>TRBJ2-3|TRBD1|TRBV19|-
CASRRGGQGTDTQYF
TGTGCCAGTAGACGAGGGGGACAGGGTACAGATACGCAGTATTTT
>TRBJ2-3|-|TRBV15|once
CATSRVTSGTNTQYF
TGTGCCACCAGCAGAGTAACCTCGGGCACAAATACGCAGTATTTT
>TRBJ2-2|TRBD1|TRBV6-4|-
CASSRDRGTGELFF
TGTGCCAGCAGCCGGGACAGGGGAACCGGGGAGCTGTTTTTT
>TRBJ1-5|-|TRBV6-5|few
CASRYGGPNQPQHF
TGTGCCAGCAGATACGGGGGACCTAATCAGCCCCAGCATTTT
>TRBJ2-2|TRBD2|TRBV19|-
CASSIPSGRARSGELFF
TGTGCCAGTAGTATACCTAGCGGGAGGGCCCGGTCCGGGGAGCTGTTTTTT
>TRBJ1-1|-|TRBV5-1|-
CASSLAILGSGRDMNTEAFF
TGCGCCAGCAGCTTGGCCATATTAGGGTCGGGGAGAGATATGAACACTGAAGCTTTCTTT
>TRBJ1-5|-|TRBV7-9|few
CASSFEGYSNQPQHF
TGTGCCAGCAGCTTCGAGGGGTATAGCAATCAGCCCCAGCATTTT
>TRBJ1-5|-|TRBV7-8|-
CASSSTRTRSNQPQHF
TGTGCCAGCAGCTCAACGAGGACCAGAAGCAATCAGCCCCAGCATTTT
>TRBJ2-7|-|TRBV10-2|-
CATTDGYEQYF
TGCGCCACCACCGACGGATACGAGCAGTACTTC
>TRBJ1-5|-|TRBV5-6|-
CASSLAVASNQPQHF
TGTGCCAGCAGCTTGGCTGTAGCTAGCAATCAGCCCCAGCATTTT
>TRBJ1-5|-|TRBV4-2|-
CASSQDAESNQPQHF
TGTGCCAGCAGCCAAGATGCAGAGAGCAATCAGCCCCAGCATTTT
>TRBJ2-7|-|TRBV20-1|-
CSARDVFKQYF
TGCAGTGCTAGAGATGTGTTCAAGCAGTACTTC
>TRBJ2-3|TRBD1|TRBV6-6|-
CASSYVQGNPTDTQYF
TGTGCCAGCAGTTACGTACAGGGGAACCCCACAGATACGCAGTATTTT
>TRBJ2-5|TRBD2|TRBV5-1|-
CASSFTGTSKETQYF
TGCGCCAGCAGCTTTACCGGGACTAGTAAAGAGACCCAGTACTTC
>TRBJ2-3|TRBD2|TRBV7-3|-
CASGKREADTQYF
TGTGCCAGCGGTAAGCGGGAGGCAGATACGCAGTATTTT
>TRBJ1-5|-|TRBV7-9|-
CASSLQNQPQHF
TGTGCCAGCAGCTTACAAAATCAGCCCCAGCATTTT
>TRBJ1-2|TRBD1|TRBV6-4|-
CASSDSNRQGGCGYTF
TGTGCCAGCAGTGACTCGAACAGACAGGGAGGATGTGGCTACACCTTC